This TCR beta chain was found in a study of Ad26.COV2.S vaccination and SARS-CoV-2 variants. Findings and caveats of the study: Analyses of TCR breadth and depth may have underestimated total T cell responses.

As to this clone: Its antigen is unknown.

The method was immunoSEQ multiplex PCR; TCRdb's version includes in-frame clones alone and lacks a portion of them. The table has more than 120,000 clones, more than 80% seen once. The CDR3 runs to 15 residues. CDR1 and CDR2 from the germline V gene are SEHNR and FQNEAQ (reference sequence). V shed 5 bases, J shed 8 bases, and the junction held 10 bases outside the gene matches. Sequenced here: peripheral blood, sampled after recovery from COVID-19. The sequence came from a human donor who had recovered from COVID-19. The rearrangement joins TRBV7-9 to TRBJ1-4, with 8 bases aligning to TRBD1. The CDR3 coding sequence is TGTGCCAGCAGCAATGCGGCAGGGGGCGAGGAAAAACTGTTTTTT. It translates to CASSNAAGGEEKLFF.